This TCR beta chain was identified in a study of T cell repertoires in cytomegalovirus infection. Study-level information: Shared public TCR beta signatures pointed to both CMV infection and a matching HLA type. General study results and limits: People with CMV and the relevant HLA were identified by cumulative public TCR beta family frequency. The ex vivo response was dominated by HLA-C-restricted CMV-specific TCR beta clonotypes.

TCRdb ran MiXCR on the reads and lists one entry per CDR3 protein. The sample shows 600,000 to 800,000 distinct CDR3 sequences, 20% to 25% of them seen only once. Concerning this clonotype: Its antigen is as yet unknown. This may arise from a read error, as a much more abundant clone is one base away.

The sample was CD8+ T cells from PBMCs. The receptor comes from a human donor in good health (CMV status not recorded). Some clones in this sample may be carry-over from other donors' samples.

As DNA, the CDR3 is TGTGCCAGCAGCTTAGGCATTACGGTCCCCGACACCGGGAAGCTGTTTTTT. Its translation: CASSLGITVPDTGKLFF. The chain combines TRBV7-6 with TRBJ2-2; weak D call: TRBD2 (5 bases). This CDR3 spans 17 amino acids. CDR1 SGHVS and CDR2 FNYEAQ come from the germline V gene.